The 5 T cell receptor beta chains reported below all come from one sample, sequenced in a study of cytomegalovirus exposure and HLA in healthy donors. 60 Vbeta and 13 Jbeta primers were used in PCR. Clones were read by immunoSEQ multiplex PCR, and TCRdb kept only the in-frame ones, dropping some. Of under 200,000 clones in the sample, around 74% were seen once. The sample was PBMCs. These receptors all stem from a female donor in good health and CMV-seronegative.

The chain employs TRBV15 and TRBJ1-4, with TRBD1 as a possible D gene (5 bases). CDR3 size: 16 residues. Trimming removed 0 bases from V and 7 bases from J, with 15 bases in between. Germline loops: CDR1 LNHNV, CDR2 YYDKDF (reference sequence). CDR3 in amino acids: CATSRDLSQGIEKLFF. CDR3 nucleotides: TGTGCCACCAGCAGAGATCTAAGTCAGGGTATTGAAAAACTGTTTTTT.

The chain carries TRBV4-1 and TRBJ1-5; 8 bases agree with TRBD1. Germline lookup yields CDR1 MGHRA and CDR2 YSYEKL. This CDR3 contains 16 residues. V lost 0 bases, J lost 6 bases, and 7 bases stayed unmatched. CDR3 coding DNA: TGCGCCAGCAGCCAAGAAGATCCAGGGGGCAGTCAGCCCCAGCATTTT. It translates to CASSQEDPGGSQPQHF.

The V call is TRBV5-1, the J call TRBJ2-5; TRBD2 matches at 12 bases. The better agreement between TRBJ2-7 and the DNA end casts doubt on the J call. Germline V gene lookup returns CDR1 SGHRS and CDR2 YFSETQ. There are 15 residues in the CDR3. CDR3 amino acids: CASSLGLAGEYEQYF. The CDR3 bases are TGCGCCAGCAGCTTGGGACTAGCGGGAGAGTACGAGCAGTACTTC.

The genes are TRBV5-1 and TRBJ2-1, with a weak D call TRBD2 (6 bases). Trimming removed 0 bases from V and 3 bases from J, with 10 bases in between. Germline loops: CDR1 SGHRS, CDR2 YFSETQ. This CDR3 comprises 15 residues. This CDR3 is CASSLGGANYNEQFF. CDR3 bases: TGCGCCAGCAGCTTGGGCGGGGCTAACTACAATGAGCAGTTCTTC.

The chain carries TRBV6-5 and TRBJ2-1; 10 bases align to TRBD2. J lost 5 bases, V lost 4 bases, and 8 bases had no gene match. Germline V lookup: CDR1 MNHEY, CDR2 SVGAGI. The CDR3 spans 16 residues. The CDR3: CASSSLGTSVHNEQFF. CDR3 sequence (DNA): TGTGCCAGCAGTTCCCTCGGGACTAGCGTACACAATGAGCAGTTCTTC.